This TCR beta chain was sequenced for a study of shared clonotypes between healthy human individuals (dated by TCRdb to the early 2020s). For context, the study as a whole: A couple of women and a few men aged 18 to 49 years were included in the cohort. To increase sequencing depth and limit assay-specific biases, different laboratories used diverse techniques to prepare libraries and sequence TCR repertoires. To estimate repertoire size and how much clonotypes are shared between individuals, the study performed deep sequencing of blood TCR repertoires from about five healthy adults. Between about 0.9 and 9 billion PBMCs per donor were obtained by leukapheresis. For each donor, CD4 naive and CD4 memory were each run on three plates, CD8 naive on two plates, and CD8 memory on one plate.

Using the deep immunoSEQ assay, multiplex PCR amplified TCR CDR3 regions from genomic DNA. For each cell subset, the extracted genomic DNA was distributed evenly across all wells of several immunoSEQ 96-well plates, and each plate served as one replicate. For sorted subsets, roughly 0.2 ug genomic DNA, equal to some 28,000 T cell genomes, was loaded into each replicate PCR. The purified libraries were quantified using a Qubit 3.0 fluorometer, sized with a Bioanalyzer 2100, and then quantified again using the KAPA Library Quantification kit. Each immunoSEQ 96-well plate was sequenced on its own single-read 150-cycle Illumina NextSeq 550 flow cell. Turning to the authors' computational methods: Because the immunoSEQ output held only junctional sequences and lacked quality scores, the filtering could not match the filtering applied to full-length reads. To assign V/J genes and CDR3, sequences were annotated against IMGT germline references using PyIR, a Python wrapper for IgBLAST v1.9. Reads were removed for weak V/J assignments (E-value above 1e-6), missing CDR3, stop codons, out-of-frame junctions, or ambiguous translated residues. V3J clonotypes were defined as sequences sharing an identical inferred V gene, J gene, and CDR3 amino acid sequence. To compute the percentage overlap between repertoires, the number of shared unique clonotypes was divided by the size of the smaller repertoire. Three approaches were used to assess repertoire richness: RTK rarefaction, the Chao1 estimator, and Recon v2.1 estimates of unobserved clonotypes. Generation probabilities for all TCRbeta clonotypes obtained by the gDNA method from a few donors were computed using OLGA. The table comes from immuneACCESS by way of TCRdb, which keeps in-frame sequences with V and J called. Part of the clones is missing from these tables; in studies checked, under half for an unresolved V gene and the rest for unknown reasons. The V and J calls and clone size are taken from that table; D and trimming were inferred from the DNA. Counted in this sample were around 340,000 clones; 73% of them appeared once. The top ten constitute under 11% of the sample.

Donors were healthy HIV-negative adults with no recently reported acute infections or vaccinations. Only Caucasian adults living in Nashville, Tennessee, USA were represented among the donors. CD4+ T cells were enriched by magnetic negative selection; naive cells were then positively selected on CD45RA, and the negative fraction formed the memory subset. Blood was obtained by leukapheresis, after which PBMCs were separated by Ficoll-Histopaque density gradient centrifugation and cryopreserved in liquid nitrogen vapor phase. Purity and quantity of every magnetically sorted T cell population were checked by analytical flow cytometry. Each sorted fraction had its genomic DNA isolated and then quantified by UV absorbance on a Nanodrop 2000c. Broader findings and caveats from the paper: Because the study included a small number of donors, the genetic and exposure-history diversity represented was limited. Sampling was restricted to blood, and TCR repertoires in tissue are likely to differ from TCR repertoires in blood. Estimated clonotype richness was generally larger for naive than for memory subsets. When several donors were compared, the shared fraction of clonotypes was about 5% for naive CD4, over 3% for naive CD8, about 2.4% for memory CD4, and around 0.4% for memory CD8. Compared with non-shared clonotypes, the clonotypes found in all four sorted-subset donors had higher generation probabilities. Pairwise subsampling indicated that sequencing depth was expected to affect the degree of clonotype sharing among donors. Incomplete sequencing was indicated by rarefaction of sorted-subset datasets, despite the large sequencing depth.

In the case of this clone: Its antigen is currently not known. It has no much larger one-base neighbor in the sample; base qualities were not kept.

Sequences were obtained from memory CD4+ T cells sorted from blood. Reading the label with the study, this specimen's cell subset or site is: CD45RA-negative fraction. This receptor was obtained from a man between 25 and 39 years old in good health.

CDR3 sequence: CASSLGTRGNEQFF. The nucleotides are TGTGCCAGCAGCTTAGGAACTAGGGGCAATGAGCAGTTCTTC. The sequence is built from TRBV7-9 and TRBJ2-1, with the D gene tentatively TRBD1 or TRBD2, based on 5 matching bases in each. Cut back by 1 base and 6 bases, the V and J ends lie 10 bases apart. Spanning cysteine to phenylalanine, the CDR3 consists of 14 amino acids. The only DNA kept is the CDR3, 42 bases in frame from the first base. CDR1 and CDR2 were assigned from the germline V gene (reference sequence) as SEHNR and FQNEAQ.